These T cell receptor beta chains were read from a single sample in a study of response to subunit inactivated influenza vaccine. TCRdb recomputed calls from the RT-PCR reads with MiXCR, one row per CDR3 protein. In the table there are more than 450,000 distinct CDR3 sequences, around 11% of which are singletons. Specimen: PBMCs from blood, collected on the day of vaccination. These receptors were obtained from a man in his fifties or sixties who received an inactivated influenza vaccine. The CDR3 runs from the conserved cysteine through the conserved F or W. Each record gives: V gene, J gene, CDR3 protein.

TRBV3-1	TRBJ2-1	CASSLLAGVLFF
TRBV7-9	TRBJ2-7	CASSLEGLDPEQYF
TRBV7-2	TRBJ2-3	CASSPWETLTDTQYF
TRBV15	TRBJ2-2	CATSRDPQGTGELFF
TRBV6-2/TRBV6-3	TRBJ2-4	CASSYSKPDLFLAGGPVKNIQYF
TRBV27	TRBJ2-6	CASSLSARAGANVLTF
TRBV7-9	TRBJ2-5	CASSSGLAGGSETQYF
TRBV7-2	TRBJ2-3	CASEIGTSTDTQYF
TRBV5-1	TRBJ1-2	CASSLGGADYGYTF
TRBV5-1	TRBJ2-7	CASRSADYEQYF
TRBV2	TRBJ2-1	CASSVMLNNEQFF
TRBV30	TRBJ2-7	CAWSRPSVDEQYF
TRBV20-1	TRBJ2-7	CSARQGLAANEQYF
TRBV9	TRBJ2-7	CASSVGSGRAYEQYF
TRBV7-9	TRBJ2-7	CASGTGGPYEQYF
TRBV12-3/TRBV12-4	TRBJ2-7	CASSSGLAATYEQYF
TRBV4-3	TRBJ2-1	CASSHTGQLRYNEQFF
TRBV12-3/TRBV12-4	TRBJ2-1	CASRGLAVNEQFF
TRBV12-3/TRBV12-4	TRBJ2-2	CASSLGIGPTGELFF
TRBV12-3/TRBV12-4	TRBJ1-1	CASTSQGTNTEAFF
TRBV7-2	TRBJ2-1	CASSFPGTYNEQFF
TRBV24-1	TRBJ2-1	CATSDLGGRGYNEQFF
TRBV7-9	TRBJ2-5	CASSLGGVETQYF
TRBV6-1	TRBJ1-2	CASRAPMDAMGGYTF
TRBV7-9	TRBJ1-2	CASSLERGGYTF
TRBV7-2	TRBJ2-7	CASSPWTGYEDEQYF
TRBV7-9	TRBJ2-5	CASSPRTGLQETQYF
TRBV5-8	TRBJ2-5	CASSSGLSGSETQYF
TRBV27	TRBJ2-2	CASRLSGATWTGELFF
TRBV20-1	TRBJ2-3	CSALRLAGKSTDTQYF
TRBV5-1	TRBJ2-3	CASSPREGARSDTQYF
TRBV4-3	TRBJ2-3	CASSQVSTSGRGGTDTQYF
TRBV6-1	TRBJ1-1	CASSQNSDTEAFF
TRBV20-1	TRBJ2-5	CSALREGTQYF
TRBV7-2	TRBJ2-5	CASSFGQGQIQTQYF
TRBV29-1	TRBJ2-1	CSGGTGGTNEQFF
TRBV5-1	TRBJ1-5	CASRSHENQPQHF